Described below is a single T cell receptor (beta chain) sequence and its context. The data stem from a study of blood T cell repertoires in COVID-19. Study-level information: Some COVID-19 samples were acute and others convalescent; all came from the United States, Italy and Spain.

V gave up 1 base and J gave up 0 bases, with 13 bases separating them. This CDR3 has 16 residues. Per germline, CDR1 LGHNA and CDR2 YNFKEQ. TCRdb keeps only in-frame clones here, not all; method: immunoSEQ multiplex PCR. The data show under 300,000 clones, 88% seen once. Sequenced sample: peripheral blood. This sequence was found in a middle-aged woman who had recovered from COVID-19. The V gene is TRBV4-2, the J gene TRBJ2-7, with D perhaps TRBD1 (6 bases). CDR3 sequence: CASSQVLGGSSYEQYF. The CDR3 nucleotides read TGTGCCAGCAGCCAAGTGCTAGGGGGAAGCTCCTACGAGCAGTACTTC.